A single sample gave rise to the 16 T cell receptor beta chains below, sequenced in a study of T cell changes during pregnancy in multiple sclerosis. Sequencing was performed with immunoSEQ multiplex PCR; in TCRdb, only in-frame clones are kept and a portion is missing. The sample has tens of thousands of clones, 85% to 95% seen once. The material sequenced was CD8+ T cells from peripheral blood mononuclear cells, taken after pregnancy. The receptors come from a female donor with multiple sclerosis, enrolled in a pregnancy study.

The chain combines TRBV5-1 with TRBJ2-1, with 7 bases lining up with TRBD2. The CDR3 has 15 amino acids. Germline CDR1 and CDR2: SGHRS and YFSETQ. J was trimmed by 3 bases and V by 3 bases; bases with no gene match: 6. The CDR3 region has the DNA TGCGCCAGCAGCTGGACCGGGACTAACTACAATGAGCAGTTCTTC. Translation: CASSWTGTNYNEQFF. Based on the CDR3 plus reference TRBV5-1 and TRBJ2-1, the full variable domain is KAGVTQTPRYLIKTRGQQVTLSCSPISGHRSVSWYQQTPGQGLQFLFEYFSETQRNKGNFPGRFSGRQFSNSRSEMNVSTLELGDSALYLCASSWTGTNYNEQFFGPGTRLTVL.

In DNA, the CDR3 is TGTGCCAGCAGTGAAGGGCGGTACCAAGAGACCCAGTACTTC. Its protein product is CASSEGRYQETQYF. The chain carries TRBV6-1 and TRBJ2-5; D not resolved. The CDR3 extends over 14 amino acids. CDR1 and CDR2 from the germline V gene are MNHNS and SASEGT. V was pared by 1 base and J by 0 bases, with 6 bases between.

This chain uses TRBV27 with TRBJ1-6; 9 bases fit TRBD1. The germline CDR1 and CDR2 sequences are MNHEY and SMNVEV (reference sequence). Unmatched junction bases numbered 12, after V lost 0 bases and J lost 0 bases. The CDR3 is made up of 21 amino acids. The CDR3 DNA reads as TGTGCCAGCAGTTTATCGTCTCCCGGGACAGGGCTGAGCTCCTATAATTCACCCCTCCACTTT. Its protein product is CASSLSSPGTGLSSYNSPLHF.

The genes are TRBV4-3 and TRBJ2-7, with a weak D call TRBD2 (7 bases). The CDR3 is made up of 15 amino acids. Trimming took off 0 bases at V and 4 bases at J, with 13 bases between the two ends. Germline CDR1 and CDR2: LGHNA and YSLEER. CDR3 in amino acids: CASSQDPGGPYEQYF. CDR3 bases: TGCGCCAGCAGCCAAGACCCCGGGGGGCCTTACGAGCAGTACTTC.

The chain recombines TRBV2 with TRBJ1-5; 9 nucleotides align to TRBD1. This CDR3 is 14 amino acids long. Unmatched junction bases numbered 5, after V lost 5 bases and J lost 6 bases. Germline V CDR1 and CDR2: SNHLY, FYNNEI. CDR3 sequence: CASSIGQGTQPQHF. Written as DNA, the CDR3 is TGTGCCAGCAGTATTGGACAGGGGACTCAGCCCCAGCATTTT.

The V call is TRBV27, the J call TRBJ2-7; 12 bases agree with TRBD1. The CDR3 has 14 amino acids. V shed 5 bases and J 4 bases; nucleotides not matched to a gene: 3. Germline V gives CDR1 MNHEY, CDR2 SMNVEV (reference sequence). CDR3 sequence (DNA): TGTGCCAGCAGTATGGGACAGGGGGCGTACGAGCAGTACTTC. This sequence encodes CASSMGQGAYEQYF.

This sequence joins TRBV7-9 and TRBJ2-1, with TRBD2 identical over 8 bases. The CDR3 runs 14 residues. Germline V gives CDR1 SEHNR, CDR2 FQNEAQ (reference sequence). Trimming at V came to 5 bases and at J to 8 bases, leaving 8 bases not matched to a gene. Here the CDR3 DNA reads TGTGCCAGCAGCCCGGGACTAGATTATCATGAGCAGTTCTTC. The encoded protein is CASSPGLDYHEQFF.

The chain has TRBV7-9 and TRBJ2-1; 8 positions match TRBD2. With V trimmed by 4 bases and J by 1 base, 9 bases remained unmatched. This CDR3 spans 17 amino acids. Germline lookup yields CDR1 SEHNR and CDR2 FQNEAQ (reference sequence). CDR3 nucleotides: TGTGCCAGCAGCTACCCCCGGGAGGGCCCATCCTACAATGAGCAGTTCTTC. Translated: CASSYPREGPSYNEQFF.

The rearrangement uses TRBV7-9 and TRBJ1-4; 7 bases map to TRBD1. The CDR3 runs 16 residues. Germline assignment: CDR1 SEHNR and CDR2 FQNEAQ (reference sequence). J gave up 0 bases and V 5 bases, and 6 bases lay outside the gene matches. This CDR3 reads CASSTFQGATNEKLFF. The CDR3 DNA sequence: TGTGCCAGCAGCACATTCCAGGGGGCAACTAATGAAAAACTGTTTTTT.

The rearrangement joins TRBV6-5 to TRBJ2-5, with D perhaps TRBD2 (7 bases). V was cut by 0 bases and J by 5 bases, with 13 bases left in between. CDR1 is MNHEY and CDR2 is SVGAGI in the germline V gene. The CDR3 totals 15 residues. The CDR3: CASSYSGGARETQYF. In nucleotides, the CDR3 is TGTGCCAGCAGTTACTCGGGGGGGGCGAGGGAGACCCAGTACTTC.

The rearrangement uses TRBV6-5 and TRBJ2-1; 10 nucleotides align to TRBD1. In germline, CDR1 is MNHEY, CDR2 SVGAGI. The V segment lost 0 bases and the J segment 9 bases; nucleotides outside the gene matches: 2. The CDR3 length is 14 residues. The CDR3 DNA is TGTGCCAGCAGTTACTCGGGGACAGGGGTTGAGCAGTTCTTC. As protein: CASSYSGTGVEQFF.

This chain joins TRBV7-8 and TRBJ1-2, with 9 bases aligning to TRBD1. The germline gives CDR1 SGHVS, CDR2 FQNEAQ. CDR3 size: 14 residues. The ends lost 5 bases at V and 2 bases at J; junction bases unmatched: 3. As DNA, the CDR3 is TGTGCCAGCAGCAGTGGACAGGGGAACTATGGCTACACCTTC. It encodes CASSSGQGNYGYTF.

This clone was counted once. The chain links TRBV5-1 to TRBJ2-6; D gene unclear. Trimming pared 0 bases from V and 4 bases from J, leaving 11 bases between. Germline V gives CDR1 SGHRS, CDR2 YFSETQ. The CDR3 loop spans 16 amino acids. This CDR3 is CASSLELVLGANVLTF. Here the CDR3 DNA reads TGCGCCAGCAGCTTGGAGCTGGTCTTAGGGGCCAACGTCCTGACTTTC.

The chain joins TRBV4-2 to TRBJ1-4; 11 bases match TRBD1. Trimming removed 3 bases from V and 7 bases from J; junction bases left unmatched: 1. The CDR3 is 14 amino acids. CDR1 and CDR2 from the germline V gene are LGHNA and YNFKEQ. Here the CDR3 reads CASSQDRGLEKLFF. In DNA, the CDR3 is TGTGCCAGCAGCCAGGACAGGGGGCTTGAAAAACTGTTTTTT.

The chain has TRBV7-2 and TRBJ1-5, with D maybe TRBD1 (6 bases). The CDR3 is made up of 15 amino acids. CDR1 and CDR2 from the germline V gene are SGHTA and FQGNSA. Between the trimmed V and J ends, which lost 2 bases and 7 bases, there was a span of 15 bases. The CDR3 loop reads CASSLLGTPKQPQHF. Here the CDR3 DNA reads TGTGCCAGCAGCTTACTAGGGACACCAAAACAGCCCCAGCATTTT.

For the CDR3, the DNA is TGCGCCAGCAGCCAAGGACAACCTAACACTGAAGCTTTCTTT. Protein sequence: CASSQGQPNTEAFF. V gene TRBV4-1 combines with J gene TRBJ1-1; D is unresolved. Trimming removed 1 base at V and 2 bases at J, with 8 bases between. From germline, CDR1 is MGHRA and CDR2 YSYEKL. The CDR3 contains 14 residues.